A single sample gave rise to the 15 T cell receptor beta chains below, sequenced in a study of blood T cell repertoires in COVID-19. Only in-frame clones appear in the TCRdb table, and some are missing; sequencing was by immunoSEQ multiplex PCR. Of hundreds of thousands of clones listed, approximately 86% were seen once; the top ten hold roughly 8%. The sequencing sample was made of PBMCs or T cells enriched from blood (not recorded which). The receptor source for this set is a woman aged 55-70 years who had recovered from COVID-19.

The chain uses TRBV6-5 and TRBJ1-1; 7 bases fit TRBD1. J lost 11 bases, V lost 7 bases, and 7 bases had no gene match. Per the germline V gene, CDR1 is MNHEY and CDR2 is SVGAGI. The CDR3 has 11 amino acids. In DNA form, the CDR3 reads TGTGCCAGCACCGCGGACAGGAACGCTTTCTTT. Translating it yields CASTADRNAFF.

J is TRBJ1-2 and V is TRBV11-2; 7 bases are shared with TRBD1. The length of the CDR3 is 15 residues. The V and J ends lost 0 bases and 3 bases, in that order; junction bases with no gene match: 4. CDR1 is SGHAT and CDR2 is FQNNGV in the germline V gene. CDR3 sequence: CASSLDSGTDYGYTF. CDR3 sequence (DNA): TGTGCCAGCAGCTTAGATTCTGGGACAGACTATGGCTACACCTTC.

The chain employs TRBV19 and TRBJ2-1; no definite D call. CDR1 is LNHDA, CDR2 SQIVND, per germline (reference sequence). V lost 9 bases and J 6 bases, leaving 9 bases between the germline ends. The CDR3 has 11 amino acids. CDR3 protein: CASSHRNEQFF. The CDR3 coding sequence is TGTGCCAGCTCACACCGCAATGAGCAGTTCTTC.

This chain joins TRBV5-1 and TRBJ2-6; maybe TRBD1 (5 bases). This CDR3 has 14 residues. V was shortened by 0 bases and J by 9 bases, with 10 bases between the two germline ends. CDR1 is SGHRS, CDR2 YFSETQ, per germline. CDR3 region: CASSLGDSYNVLTF. The CDR3 nucleotides are TGCGCCAGCAGCTTGGGAGACAGCTACAACGTCCTGACTTTC.

The rearrangement links TRBV4-1 to TRBJ2-2; D is possibly TRBD2 (6 bases). This CDR3 contains 13 residues. Germline-derived CDR1 and CDR2 are MGHRA and YSYEKL. Trimming stripped 3 bases from V and 7 bases from J, with 9 bases between. The CDR3 nucleotides read TGCGCCAGCAGCCAGAACGGGGGCGGGGAGCTGTTTTTT. This translates into CASSQNGGGELFF.

The rearrangement joins TRBV7-2 to TRBJ2-1; TRBD2 might be the D (6 bases). V was trimmed by 5 bases and J by 3 bases, leaving 14 bases between them. The germline V gene encodes CDR1 SGHTA and CDR2 FQGNSA. CDR3 length: 15 amino acids. The CDR3: CASSLPGDRYNEQFF. The CDR3 DNA is TGTGCCAGCAGCCTTCCGGGGGACCGCTACAATGAGCAGTTCTTC.

The chain uses TRBV11-2 and TRBJ1-3; no clear D gene. CDR1 SGHAT and CDR2 FQNNGV come from the germline V gene. Trimming took 1 base from V and 0 from J, leaving 7 bases between them. The CDR3 is made up of 15 amino acids. Here the CDR3 reads CASSLVPYSGNTIYF. The CDR3 nucleotides read TGTGCCAGCAGCTTAGTTCCCTACTCTGGAAACACCATATATTTT.

The rearrangement links TRBV7-8 to TRBJ2-7, with TRBD2 as a possible D gene (5 bases). The CDR3 spans 14 residues. V was pared by 1 base and J by 7 bases, with 14 bases between. Looked up from germline, CDR1 is SGHVS and CDR2 is FQNEAQ. CDR3 in amino acids: CASSLGQDLEEQYV. In nucleotides, the CDR3 is TGTGCCAGCAGCTTAGGGCAGGACTTGGAAGAGCAGTACGTC.

Note on this clone: Mismatch with germline at one junction end may stem from a read error. CDR3 protein: CASSVAGADGEQYF. In nucleotides, the CDR3 is TGTGCCAGCAGCGTAGCCGGCGCAGACGGGGAGCAGTACTTC. This rearrangement joins TRBV7-9 to TRBJ2-7; D remains ambiguous. Germline loops: CDR1 SEHNR, CDR2 FQNEAQ (reference sequence). The CDR3 contains 14 residues.

The V call is TRBV4-1, the J call TRBJ2-3, with 13 positions matching TRBD2. CDR3 size: 17 residues. Germline-derived CDR1 and CDR2 are MGHRA and YSYEKL. The trim removed 0 bases at V and 1 base at J, leaving 1 base unmatched. In DNA form, the CDR3 reads TGCGCCAGCAGCCAAGAAGGGACTAGCGGGGGCACAGATACGCAGTATTTT. This encodes CASSQEGTSGGTDTQYF.

The chain is built from TRBV6-1 and TRBJ1-3; 8 bases map to TRBD1. V trimming: 2 bases; J trimming: 1 base; junction bases outside the gene matches: 1. In germline, CDR1 is MNHNS, CDR2 SASEGT. CDR3 length equals 15 residues. The CDR3 nucleotides are TGTGCCAGCAGTGAAAACAGGGGGTCTGGAAACACCATATATTTT. Its protein is CASSENRGSGNTIYF.

The table lists this clone with a few counts. The V and J genes are TRBV7-9 and TRBJ2-3; possible D gene TRBD1, 5 bases. Trimming removed 7 bases at V and 1 base at J, with 15 bases between. Germline V gene sequence: CDR1 SEHNR, CDR2 FQNEAQ (reference sequence). The CDR3 loop spans 15 amino acids. The CDR3: CASTPGRSGTDTQYF. For the CDR3, the DNA is TGTGCCAGCACCCCAGGGCGTAGTGGCACAGATACGCAGTATTTT.

The rearrangement uses TRBV14 and TRBJ1-1; D is unclear. The CDR3 is 13 residues long. Trimming removed 4 bases at V and 5 bases at J, with 11 bases between. Per germline, CDR1 SGHDN and CDR2 FVKESK. The CDR3 DNA is TGTGCCAGCAGCCGATACATCTCGACTGAAGCTTTCTTT. Translation gives CASSRYISTEAFF. The whole variable domain, remainder taken from reference TRBV14 and TRBJ1-1, is EAGVTQFPSHSVIEKGQTVTLRCDPISGHDNLYWYRRVMGKEIKFLLHFVKESKQDESGMPNNRFLAERTGGTYSTLKVQPAELEDSGVYFCASSRYISTEAFFGQGTRLTVV.

This chain connects TRBV24-1 to TRBJ2-5; 8 bases fit TRBD1. Germline V CDR1 and CDR2: KGHDR, SFDVKD. The CDR3 has 13 amino acids. The J segment lost 5 bases and the V segment lost 9 bases, leaving 7 bases of the junction unmatched. CDR3 amino acids: CATSRQGLETQYF. DNA of the CDR3: TGTGCCACCTCCCGACAGGGGTTGGAGACCCAGTACTTC.

The V gene is TRBV11-2, the J gene TRBJ1-2; D may be TRBD1 (6 bases). There are 17 residues in the CDR3. The germline V and J ends were trimmed by 2 bases and 0 bases, with 16 bases remaining between them. Germline values: CDR1 SGHAT, CDR2 FQNNGV. CDR3 coding DNA: TGTGCCAGCAGCTTAAAAGTTCAGGGGATAGCTAACTATGGCTACACCTTC. It codes for CASSLKVQGIANYGYTF.